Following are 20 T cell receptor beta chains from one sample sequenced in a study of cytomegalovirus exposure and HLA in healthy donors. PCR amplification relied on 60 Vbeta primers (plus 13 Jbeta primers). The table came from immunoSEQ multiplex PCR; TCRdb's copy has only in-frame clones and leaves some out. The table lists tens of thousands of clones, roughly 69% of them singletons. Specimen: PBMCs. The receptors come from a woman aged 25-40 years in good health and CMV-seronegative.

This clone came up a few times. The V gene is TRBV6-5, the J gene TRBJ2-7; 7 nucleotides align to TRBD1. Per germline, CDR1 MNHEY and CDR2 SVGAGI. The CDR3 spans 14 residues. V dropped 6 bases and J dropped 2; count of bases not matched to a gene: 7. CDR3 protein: CASRNQGDAYEQYF. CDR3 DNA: TGTGCCAGCAGGAATCAGGGGGATGCCTACGAGCAGTACTTC.

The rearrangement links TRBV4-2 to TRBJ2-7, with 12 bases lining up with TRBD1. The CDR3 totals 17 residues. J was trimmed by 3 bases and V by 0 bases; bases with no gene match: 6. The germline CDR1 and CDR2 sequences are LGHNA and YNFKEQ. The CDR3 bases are TGTGCCAGCAGCCAAGAAGGGACAGGGGGCGCGATCTACGAGCAGTACTTC. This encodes CASSQEGTGGAIYEQYF.

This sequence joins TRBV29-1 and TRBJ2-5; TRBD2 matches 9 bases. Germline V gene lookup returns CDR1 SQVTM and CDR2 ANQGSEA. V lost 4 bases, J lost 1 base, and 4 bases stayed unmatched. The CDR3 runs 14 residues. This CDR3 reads CSVVERGAQETQYF. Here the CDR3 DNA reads TGCAGCGTTGTCGAGCGGGGGGCCCAAGAGACCCAGTACTTC.

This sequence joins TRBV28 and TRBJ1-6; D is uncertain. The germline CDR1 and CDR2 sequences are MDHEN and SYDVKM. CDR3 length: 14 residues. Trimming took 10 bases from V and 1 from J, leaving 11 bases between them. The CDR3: CAIQAGSYNSPLHF. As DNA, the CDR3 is TGTGCCATTCAGGCGGGTTCCTATAATTCACCCCTCCACTTT.

The CDR3 sequence: CASRRQGAGEQYF. The CDR3 DNA reads TGTGCCAGCCGTCGACAGGGGGCTGGCGAGCAGTACTTC. This rearrangement joins TRBV6-5 to TRBJ2-7; 10 nucleotides agree with TRBD1. Per the germline V gene, CDR1 is MNHEY and CDR2 is SVGAGI. This CDR3 contains 13 residues. Trimming at V came to 8 bases and at J to 6 bases, leaving 7 bases not matched to a gene.

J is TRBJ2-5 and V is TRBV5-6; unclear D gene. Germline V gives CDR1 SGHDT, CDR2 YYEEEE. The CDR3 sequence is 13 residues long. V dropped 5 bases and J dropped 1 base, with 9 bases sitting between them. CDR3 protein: CASRRDTQETQYF. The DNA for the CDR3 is TGTGCCAGCAGAAGAGATACCCAAGAGACCCAGTACTTC. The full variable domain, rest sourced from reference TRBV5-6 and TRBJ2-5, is DAGVTQSPTHLIKTRGQQVTLRCSPKSGHDTVSWYQQALGQGPQFIFQYYEEEERQRGNFPDRFSGHQFPNYSSELNVNALLLGDSALYLCASRRDTQETQYFGPGTRLLVL.

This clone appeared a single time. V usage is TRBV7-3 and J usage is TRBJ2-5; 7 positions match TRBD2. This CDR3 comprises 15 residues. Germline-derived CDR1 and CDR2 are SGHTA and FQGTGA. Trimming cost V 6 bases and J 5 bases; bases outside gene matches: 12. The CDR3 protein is CASSQTSHGGETQYF. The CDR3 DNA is TGTGCCAGCAGTCAGACTAGCCACGGCGGGGAGACCCAGTACTTC. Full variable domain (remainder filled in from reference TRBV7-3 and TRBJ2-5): GAGVSQTPSNKVTEKGKYVELRCDPISGHTALYWYRQSLGQGPEFLIYFQGTGAADDSGLPNDRFFAVRPEGSVSTLKIQRTERGDSAVYLCASSQTSHGGETQYFGPGTRLLVL.

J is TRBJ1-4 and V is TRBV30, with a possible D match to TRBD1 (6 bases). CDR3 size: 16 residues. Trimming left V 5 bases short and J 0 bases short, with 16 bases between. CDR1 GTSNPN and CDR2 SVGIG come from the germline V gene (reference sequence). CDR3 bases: TGTGCCTGGGGGAGGGGGGTACTCGCAACTAATGAAAAACTGTTTTTT. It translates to CAWGRGVLATNEKLFF.

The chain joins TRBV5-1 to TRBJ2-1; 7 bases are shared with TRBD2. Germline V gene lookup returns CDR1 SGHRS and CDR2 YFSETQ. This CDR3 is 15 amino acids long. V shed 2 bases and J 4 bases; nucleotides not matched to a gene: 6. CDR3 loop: CASSLSGGSYNEQFF. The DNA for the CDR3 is TGCGCCAGCAGCTTAAGTGGCGGGAGTTACAATGAGCAGTTCTTC.

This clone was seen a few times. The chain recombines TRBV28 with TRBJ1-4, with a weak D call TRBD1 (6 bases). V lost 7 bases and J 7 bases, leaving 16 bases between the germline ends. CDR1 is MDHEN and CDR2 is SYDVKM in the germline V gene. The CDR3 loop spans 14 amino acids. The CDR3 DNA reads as TGTGCCAGCACCCGACAGGCGTTCGGTGAAAAACTGTTTTTT. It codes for CASTRQAFGEKLFF.

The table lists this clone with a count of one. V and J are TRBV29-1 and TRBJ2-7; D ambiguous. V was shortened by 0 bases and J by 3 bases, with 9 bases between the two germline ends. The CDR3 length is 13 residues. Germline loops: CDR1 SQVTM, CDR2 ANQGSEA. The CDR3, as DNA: TGCAGCGTTGAAGATGTACAGCACTACGAGCAGTACTTC. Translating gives CSVEDVQHYEQYF.

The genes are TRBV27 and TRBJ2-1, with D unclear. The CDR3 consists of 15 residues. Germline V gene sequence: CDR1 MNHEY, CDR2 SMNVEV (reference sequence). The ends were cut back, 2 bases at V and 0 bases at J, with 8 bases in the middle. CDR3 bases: TGTGCCAGCAGTTTAGTCCCGAGCTCCTACAATGAGCAGTTCTTC. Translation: CASSLVPSSYNEQFF.

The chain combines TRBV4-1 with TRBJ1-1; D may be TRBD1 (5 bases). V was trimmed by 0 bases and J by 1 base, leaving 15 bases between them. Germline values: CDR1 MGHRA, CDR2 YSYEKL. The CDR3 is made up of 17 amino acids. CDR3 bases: TGCGCCAGCAGCCAAGAGGTAGGGGATTCGGGGAACACTGAAGCTTTCTTT. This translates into CASSQEVGDSGNTEAFF.

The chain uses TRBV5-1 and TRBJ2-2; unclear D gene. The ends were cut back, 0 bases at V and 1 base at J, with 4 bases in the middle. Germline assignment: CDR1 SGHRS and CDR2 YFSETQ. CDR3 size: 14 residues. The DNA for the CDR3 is TGCGCCAGCAGCTTGGATCAGAACACCGGGGAGCTGTTTTTT. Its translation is CASSLDQNTGELFF.

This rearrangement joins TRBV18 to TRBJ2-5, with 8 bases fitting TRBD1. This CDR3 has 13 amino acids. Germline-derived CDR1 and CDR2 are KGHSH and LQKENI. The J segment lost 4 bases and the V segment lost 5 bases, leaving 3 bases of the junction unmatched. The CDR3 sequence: CASSAGQGETQYF. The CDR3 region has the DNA TGTGCCAGCTCAGCCGGACAGGGAGAGACCCAGTACTTC.

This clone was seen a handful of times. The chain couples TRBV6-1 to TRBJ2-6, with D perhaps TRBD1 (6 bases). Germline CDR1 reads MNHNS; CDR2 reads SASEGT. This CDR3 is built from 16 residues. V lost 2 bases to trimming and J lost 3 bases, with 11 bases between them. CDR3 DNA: TGTGCCAGCAGTGAACTTCAGGGGTTTGGGGCCAACGTCCTGACTTTC. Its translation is CASSELQGFGANVLTF.

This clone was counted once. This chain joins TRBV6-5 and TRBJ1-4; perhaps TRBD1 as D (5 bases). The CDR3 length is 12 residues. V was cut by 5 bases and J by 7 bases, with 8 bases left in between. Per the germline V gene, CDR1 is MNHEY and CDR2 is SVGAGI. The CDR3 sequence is CASSRGGEKLFF. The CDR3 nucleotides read TGTGCCAGCAGTCGGGGGGGTGAAAAACTGTTTTTT.

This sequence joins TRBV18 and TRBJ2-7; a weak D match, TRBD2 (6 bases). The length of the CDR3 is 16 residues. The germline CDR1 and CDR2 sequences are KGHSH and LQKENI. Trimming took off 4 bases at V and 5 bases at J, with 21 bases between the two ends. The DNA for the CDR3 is TGTGCCAGCTCACAGGCGCAAATAGGGACTTGGGACGAGCAGTACTTC. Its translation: CASSQAQIGTWDEQYF.

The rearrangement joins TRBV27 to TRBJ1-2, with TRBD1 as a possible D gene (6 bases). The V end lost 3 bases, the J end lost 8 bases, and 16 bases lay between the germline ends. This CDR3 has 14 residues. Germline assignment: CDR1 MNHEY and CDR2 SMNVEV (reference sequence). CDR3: CASSFTGFGAGYTF. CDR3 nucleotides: TGTGCCAGCAGTTTTACAGGGTTTGGGGCGGGCTACACCTTC.

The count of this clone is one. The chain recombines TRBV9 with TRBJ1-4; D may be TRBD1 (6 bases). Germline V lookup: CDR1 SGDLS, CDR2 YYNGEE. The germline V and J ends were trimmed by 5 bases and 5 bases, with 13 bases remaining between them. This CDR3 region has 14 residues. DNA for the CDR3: TGTGCCAGCAGGTCGGACAGATCAAATGAAAAACTGTTTTTT. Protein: CASRSDRSNEKLFF.